This T cell receptor (beta chain) was profiled in a study of T cell responses to AZD1222 COVID-19 vaccine. Trimming left V 5 bases short and J 4 bases short, with 18 bases between. CDR1 MNHEY and CDR2 SVGEGT come from the germline V gene. The CDR3 runs 16 residues. Clones were sequenced by immunoSEQ multiplex PCR, and TCRdb holds only the in-frame ones, with some missing. The sample carries around 150,000 clones, roughly 84% recorded once. The sample consisted of peripheral blood, taken on day 0 of AZD1222 vaccination. This receptor was taken from an adult in good health. The chain links TRBV6-2 or TRBV6-3 to TRBJ1-3, with D uncertain. The CDR3 protein is CASSRTDQRTGNTIYF. The CDR3 DNA sequence: TGTGCCAGCAGTAGGACGGACCAAAGGACCGGAAACACCATATATTTT.